This T cell receptor beta chain derives from a study of memory B cells and T cells in multiple sclerosis. Clones were read by immunoSEQ multiplex PCR, and TCRdb kept only the in-frame ones, dropping some. Of 15,000 or so clones listed, around 70% are singletons. There are a few counts of this clone. The CDR3 length is 17 residues. The germline CDR1 and CDR2 sequences are MDHEN and SYDVKM. V lost 4 bases to trimming and J lost 3 bases, with 21 bases between them. The J gene is TRBJ1-1, the V gene TRBV28, with D maybe TRBD1 (6 bases). Sequencing used memory (CD45RO+) CD4+ T cells from blood. This TCR was recovered from a human donor with multiple sclerosis. This chain's CDR3 is CASSSSFTGRADTEAFF. DNA of the CDR3: TGTGCCAGCAGTTCATCCTTCACAGGGCGGGCGGACACTGAAGCTTTCTTT. Drawing the rest from reference TRBV28 and TRBJ1-1, the complete variable domain is DVKVTQSSRYLVKRTGEKVFLECVQDMDHENMFWYRQDPGLGLRLIYFSYDVKMKEKGDIPEGYSVSREKKERFSLILESASTNQTSMYLCASSSSFTGRADTEAFFGQGTRLTVV.